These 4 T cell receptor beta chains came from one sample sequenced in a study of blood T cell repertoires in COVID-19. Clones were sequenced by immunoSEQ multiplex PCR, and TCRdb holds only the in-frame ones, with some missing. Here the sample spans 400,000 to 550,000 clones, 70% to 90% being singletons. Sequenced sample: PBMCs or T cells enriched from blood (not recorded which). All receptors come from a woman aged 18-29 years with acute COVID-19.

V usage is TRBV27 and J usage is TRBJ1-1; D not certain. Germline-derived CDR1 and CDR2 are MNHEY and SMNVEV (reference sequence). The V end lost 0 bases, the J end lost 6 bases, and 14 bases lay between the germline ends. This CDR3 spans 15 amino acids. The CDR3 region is CASSLSKWQTPEAFF. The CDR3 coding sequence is TGTGCCAGCAGTTTATCGAAGTGGCAGACACCTGAAGCTTTCTTT.

The CDR3: CASSPLGLAGTDTQYF. DNA of the CDR3: TGTGCCAGCAGTCCATTAGGACTAGCGGGCACAGATACGCAGTATTTT. The chain recombines TRBV6-2 or TRBV6-3 with TRBJ2-3; TRBD2 matches at 10 bases. Germline CDR1 reads MNHEY; CDR2 reads SVGEGT. The CDR3 runs 16 residues. The trim removed 5 bases at V and 1 base at J, leaving 6 bases unmatched.

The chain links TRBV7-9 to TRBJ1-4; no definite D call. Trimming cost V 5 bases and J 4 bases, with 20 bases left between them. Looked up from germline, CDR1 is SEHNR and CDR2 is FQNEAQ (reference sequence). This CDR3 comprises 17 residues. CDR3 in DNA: TGTGCCAGCAGCGCCCGGATGTTAACGGAGCTTAATGAAAAACTGTTTTTT. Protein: CASSARMLTELNEKLFF.

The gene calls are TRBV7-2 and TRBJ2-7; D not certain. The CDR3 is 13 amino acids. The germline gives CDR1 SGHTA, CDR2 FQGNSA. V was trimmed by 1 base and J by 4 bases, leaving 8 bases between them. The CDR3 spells CASSLGEIYEQYF. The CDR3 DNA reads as TGTGCCAGCAGCTTAGGAGAAATTTACGAGCAGTACTTC. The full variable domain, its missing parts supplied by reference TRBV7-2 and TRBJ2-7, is GAGVSQSPSNKVTEKGKDVELRCDPISGHTALYWYRQSLGQGLEFLIYFQGNSAPDKSGLPSDRFSAERTGGSVSTLTIQRTQQEDSAVYLCASSLGEIYEQYFGPGTRLTVT.